These 4 T cell receptor beta chains were all obtained from the same sample, sequenced in a study of T cell responses to AZD1222 COVID-19 vaccine. The table came from immunoSEQ multiplex PCR; TCRdb's copy has only in-frame clones and leaves some out. The table lists about 150,000 clones, less than 95% of them singletons. Sequenced here: peripheral blood, sampled on day 0 of AZD1222 vaccination. The receptors were gathered from an adult in good health.

This sequence joins TRBV6-5 and TRBJ1-6, with 9 bases lining up with TRBD1. The CDR3 totals 14 residues. V was clipped by 6 bases and J by 12 bases; unmatched bases: 9. Germline assignment: CDR1 MNHEY and CDR2 SVGAGI. The CDR3 reads CASRLDRGDIPLHF. CDR3 DNA: TGTGCCAGCAGACTAGACAGGGGGGATATACCCCTCCACTTT.

The CDR3 loop is CASIGNTEAFF. The CDR3 bases are TGTGCCAGCATAGGAAACACTGAAGCTTTCTTT. V gene TRBV25-1 combines with J gene TRBJ1-1; D remains unclear. The CDR3 runs 11 residues. Germline CDR1 reads MGHDK; CDR2 reads SYGVNS. V shed 7 bases and J shed 2 bases, with 5 bases lying between them.

This rearrangement joins TRBV7-2 to TRBJ2-6, with TRBD1 identical over 7 bases. The V gene end was trimmed by 1 base and the J gene end by 3 bases; junction bases not matched to a gene: 6. Germline V CDR1 and CDR2: SGHTA, FQGNSA. The CDR3 has 17 residues. This CDR3 is CASSLVGTVYGANVLTF. CDR3 coding DNA: TGTGCCAGCAGCTTAGTTGGGACAGTATATGGGGCCAACGTCCTGACTTTC.

The chain uses TRBV2 and TRBJ1-5; no clear D gene. This CDR3 is built from 15 residues. The germline CDR1 and CDR2 sequences are SNHLY and FYNNEI. V dropped 6 bases and J dropped 1 base, with 13 bases sitting between them. CDR3 sequence (DNA): TGTGCCAGCAGACCCCAGCAGGCAAGCAATCAGCCCCAGCATTTT. Its protein is CASRPQQASNQPQHF.